A selection of T cell receptor beta chains follows, all from one sample in a study of cytomegalovirus exposure and HLA in healthy donors. Clones were read by immunoSEQ multiplex PCR, and TCRdb kept only the in-frame ones, dropping some. This table holds about 130,000 clones, about two thirds found once. Sequencing used PBMCs. Receptor source: a woman aged 55 to 70 in good health and CMV-seropositive. CDR3s include the opening cysteine and the closing phenylalanine or tryptophan. The D gene is left open where the match is weak. Clone size is not always given. Where it is, it says once, few, many or a class for expanded clones.

clone_size j_call d_call v_call cdr3_length cdr3_aa cdr3_nt
- TRBJ2-2 TRBD2 TRBV18 16 CASSRGLAGSSGELFF TGTGCCAGCTCGCGAGGACTAGCGGGGAGCAGCGGGGAGCTGTTTTTT
- TRBJ1-6 - TRBV2 14 CASSVKRLDSPLHF TGTGCCAGCAGTGTAAAAAGACTGGATTCACCCCTCCACTTT
few TRBJ1-1 TRBD1 TRBV7-9 16 CASSRTGGWGNTEAFF TGTGCCAGCAGTCGAACAGGGGGCTGGGGAAACACTGAAGCTTTCTTT
- TRBJ1-5 TRBD1 TRBV28 16 CASSSGGRVSNQPQHF TGTGCCAGCAGTTCAGGGGGGCGAGTTAGCAATCAGCCCCAGCATTTT
- TRBJ2-7 TRBD2 TRBV5-6 15 CASSQGGGGSYEQYF TGTGCCAGCAGCCAGGGTGGGGGGGGGTCCTACGAGCAGTACTTC
- TRBJ2-1 - TRBV5-1 17 CASSSRTLPGSYNEQFF TGCGCCAGCAGCTCGAGGACTCTTCCTGGTTCCTACAATGAGCAGTTCTTC
- TRBJ1-5 TRBD1 TRBV5-1 14 CASSSTGSDQPQHF TGCGCCAGCAGCTCGACAGGGAGTGATCAGCCCCAGCATTTT
- TRBJ2-3 TRBD2 TRBV5-4 15 CASSSGGGRTDTQYF TGTGCCAGCAGCTCCGGCGGGGGACGCACAGATACGCAGTATTTT
few TRBJ1-1 - TRBV19 15 CASSITGSGNTEAFF TGTGCCAGTAGTATTACAGGGTCTGGGAACACTGAAGCTTTCTTT
- TRBJ1-4 - TRBV19 14 CATTLTGLGEKLFF TGTGCCACCACCTTGACGGGGTTGGGAGAAAAACTGTTTTTT
- TRBJ1-4 TRBD1 TRBV19 14 CASSRQGGREKLFF TGTGCCAGTAGTAGACAGGGGGGTCGGGAAAAACTGTTTTTT
- TRBJ1-1 - TRBV9 14 CASSVQGMNTEAFF TGTGCCAGCAGCGTACAGGGTATGAACACTGAAGCTTTCTTT
once TRBJ2-7 TRBD1 TRBV7-9 15 CASSAGGTGIYEQYF TGTGCCAGCAGCGCAGGGGGGACAGGGATTTACGAGCAGTACTTC
- TRBJ1-5 TRBD1 TRBV19 15 CASSLVGQSNQPQHF TGTGCCAGTAGTTTAGTGGGACAGAGCAATCAGCCCCAGCATTTT
- TRBJ2-5 - TRBV11-3 14 CASSTNSVQETQYF TGTGCCAGCAGCACAAATAGCGTCCAAGAGACCCAGTACTTC
- TRBJ2-5 - TRBV5-1 15 CASSLGTVAAETQYF TGCGCCAGCAGCCTAGGCACTGTAGCGGCAGAGACCCAGTACTTC
- TRBJ2-2 - TRBV19 15 CASSGGLQHTGELFF TGTGCCAGTAGTGGGGGACTCCAACACACCGGGGAGCTGTTTTTT
few TRBJ1-5 - TRBV27 14 CASAGGVGNQPQHF TGTGCCAGCGCTGGAGGAGTCGGAAATCAGCCCCAGCATTTT
few TRBJ2-1 - TRBV10-3 11 CAIRAINEQFF TGTGCCATCAGAGCTATAAATGAGCAGTTCTTC
- TRBJ1-6 - TRBV2 16 CASSESQATYNSPLHF TGTGCCAGCAGTGAATCCCAGGCCACGTATAATTCACCCCTCCACTTT
- TRBJ2-7 - TRBV11-2 16 CASSLEFAGASYEQYF TGTGCCAGCAGCTTAGAGTTCGCAGGCGCCTCCTACGAGCAGTACTTC
once TRBJ2-3 - TRBV11-2 15 CASSLVMAHTDTQYF TGTGCCAGCAGCTTAGTTATGGCCCACACAGATACGCAGTATTTT
- TRBJ2-2 - TRBV19 12 CASSEVAGELFF TGTGCCAGTAGTGAGGTGGCCGGGGAGCTGTTTTTT
- TRBJ2-3 - TRBV6-5 13 CASSYGGWDTQYF TGTGCCAGCAGTTACGGCGGGTGGGATACGCAGTATTTT
- TRBJ2-3 TRBD2 TRBV19 17 CASSPARSGGALDTQYF TGTGCCAGTAGTCCCGCACGGAGCGGGGGGGCTCTAGATACGCAGTATTTT
- TRBJ1-2 - TRBV27 14 CASSPDSANYGYTF TGTGCCAGCAGCCCTGACAGTGCGAACTATGGCTACACCTTC